This T cell receptor beta chain was retrieved from a study of cytomegalovirus exposure and HLA in healthy donors. This clone was detected a few times. Its antigen is still unknown. Trimming at V came to 8 bases and at J to 5 bases, leaving 7 bases not matched to a gene. The germline CDR1 and CDR2 sequences are MNHEY and SVGAGI. This CDR3 region has 14 residues. Study-level points and caveats: An analysis done earlier found most TCR beta V segments productive about 90% or about 30% of the time.

PCR amplification relied on 60 Vbeta primers (plus 13 Jbeta primers). The data were produced by immunoSEQ multiplex PCR, yet TCRdb's version contains in-frame clones alone and is incomplete. The data contain 150,000 to 200,000 clones, about 86% of them singletons. V is TRBV6-5 and J is TRBJ2-2, with TRBD1 matching 8 bases. Sequences were obtained from PBMCs. The receptor was isolated from a woman aged 18-29 years in good health and CMV-seronegative. CDR3 region: CASEGTGETGELFF. In nucleotides, the CDR3 is TGTGCCAGCGAGGGGACAGGTGAAACCGGGGAGCTGTTTTTT.